Listed here is a single TCR beta chain. This sample was taken from a study of blood T cell repertoires in COVID-19. The ends lost 3 bases at V and 3 bases at J; junction bases unmatched: 7. Germline CDR1 and CDR2: SGHTA and FQGTGA. This CDR3 region has 15 residues. Repertoires were generated with immunoSEQ multiplex PCR, while TCRdb's copy carries only in-frame clones and drops some. In the table there are approximately 230,000 clones, around nine tenths of which are singletons. The TCR originated in a man aged 18 to 29 with active or convalescent COVID-19. The material sequenced was peripheral blood. The chain uses TRBV7-3 and TRBJ1-2, with 7 bases fitting TRBD1. The CDR3 protein is CASSFRGQPYYGYTF. The DNA of the CDR3 is TGTGCCAGCAGCTTTAGGGGACAGCCTTACTATGGCTACACCTTC. The full variable domain, rest sourced from reference TRBV7-3 and TRBJ1-2, is GAGVSQTPSNKVTEKGKYVELRCDPISGHTALYWYRQSLGQGPEFLIYFQGTGAADDSGLPNDRFFAVRPEGSVSTLKIQRTERGDSAVYLCASSFRGQPYYGYTFGSGTRLTVV.